This T cell receptor (beta chain) was observed in a study of cytomegalovirus exposure and HLA in healthy donors. In the PCR, 60 Vbeta and 13 Jbeta primers were used. Sequenced by immunoSEQ multiplex PCR; TCRdb stores in-frame clones only, minus some. The top ten hold approximately 0.9% of the sample, which has roughly 130,000 clones, roughly 80% seen once. V lost 7 bases to trimming and J lost 4 bases, with 19 bases between them. CDR1 SEHNR and CDR2 FQNEAQ come from the germline V gene (reference sequence). The CDR3 sequence is 15 residues long. This clone was counted a single time. V and J are TRBV7-9 and TRBJ1-2; a weak D match, TRBD1 (6 bases). Material: PBMCs. The sequence was collected from a man younger than 30 in good health and CMV-seronegative. CDR3 sequence reads: CASTPGGGAGYGYTF. The CDR3 region has the DNA TGTGCCAGCACCCCCGGAGGGGGGGCTGGCTATGGCTACACCTTC.